Shown below are 18 T cell receptor beta chains from a single sample sequenced in a study of T cells in Graves' hyperthyroidism and ophthalmopathy. RNA transcripts gave rise to amplified TCR beta CDR3 regions. During a first-round RT-PCR of the TCR CDR3, the HTBI primer set was used. TCRdb reanalysed the multiplex PCR reads using MiXCR and keeps one entry per CDR3 protein. The table lists about 290,000 distinct CDR3 sequences, roughly an eighth of them singletons. The specimen sequenced was blood. The receptors shown here come from a woman in her thirties or forties with Graves' hyperthyroidism.

This clonotype was detected ten times or more. J is TRBJ2-3 and V is TRBV29-1; 10 bases fit TRBD2. The CDR3 loop spans 15 amino acids. Germline loops: CDR1 SQVTM, CDR2 ANQGSEA. With 6 bases clipped from V and 3 bases from J, the junction kept 9 bases outside the gene matches. The DNA for the CDR3 is TGCAGCGTCCCCACCCTAGCGGGAGTGACAGATACGCAGTATTTT. Encoded protein: CSVPTLAGVTDTQYF.

This clonotype was counted many times. DNA for the CDR3: TGTGCCAGCAGTTATGGACAAGGGAATTACTATAATTCACCCCTCCACTTT. It yields the protein CASSYGQGNYYNSPLHF. The V call is TRBV6-6, the J call TRBJ1-6; possible D gene TRBD1, 5 bases. Trimming pared 3 bases from V and 3 bases from J, leaving 15 bases between. The germline CDR1 and CDR2 sequences are MNHNY and SVGAGI (reference sequence). This CDR3 contains 17 residues.

The chain carries TRBV5-6 and TRBJ1-2; 10 bases map to TRBD1. Germline CDR1 SGHDT, CDR2 YYEEEE. The ends lost 4 bases at V and 7 bases at J; junction bases unmatched: 7. The CDR3 contains 14 residues. As DNA, the CDR3 is TGTGCCAGCAGCCCGCGACAGGGGGCCAGTGGCTACACCTTC. Its protein product is CASSPRQGASGYTF.

This clonotype was seen at least ten times. This chain links TRBV24-1 with TRBJ2-5; TRBD1 might be the D (6 bases). Germline V gene lookup returns CDR1 KGHDR and CDR2 SFDVKD. Trimming pared 4 bases from V and 5 bases from J, leaving 19 bases between. The CDR3 extends over 16 amino acids. CDR3 bases: TGTGCCACCAGTGACTATGACGGACAGACGGCGGAGACCCAGTACTTC. It codes for CATSDYDGQTAETQYF.

The chain joins TRBV30 to TRBJ2-5, with 8 bases that match TRBD1. J was trimmed by 4 bases and V by 5 bases; bases with no gene match: 9. Germline CDR1 and CDR2: GTSNPN and SVGIG (reference sequence). The CDR3 extends over 14 amino acids. CDR3 loop: CAWDPPGGRETQYF. The CDR3 nucleotides are TGTGCCTGGGATCCTCCAGGGGGCCGAGAGACCCAGTACTTC. Drawing the rest from reference TRBV30 and TRBJ2-5, the complete variable domain is SQTIHQWPATLVQPVGSPLSLECTVEGTSNPNLYWYRQAAGRGLQLLFYSVGIGQISSEVPQNLSASRPQDRQFILSSKKLLLSDSGFYLCAWDPPGGRETQYFGPGTRLLVL.

This clonotype was seen ten or more times. This chain joins TRBV7-2 and TRBJ1-2, with 8 positions matching TRBD1. Losses at the gene ends were 4 bases for V and 6 bases for J; bases not matched to a gene: 10. Germline assignment: CDR1 SGHTA and CDR2 FQGNSA. This CDR3 is built from 15 residues. CDR3 sequence (DNA): TGTGCCAGCAGCTCACCGGGACAGGCTTTTCATGGCTACACCTTC. It specifies CASSSPGQAFHGYTF.

This clonotype was detected ten times or more. The CDR3, as DNA: TGTGCCAGTAAACGCGACAGTTCTAATGAAAAACTGTTTTTT. Its protein product is CASKRDSSNEKLFF. The chain recombines TRBV19 with TRBJ1-4, with D tentatively TRBD1 (5 bases). This CDR3 comprises 14 residues. The germline V gene has CDR1 LNHDA and CDR2 SQIVND (reference sequence). V lost 7 bases to trimming and J lost 3 bases, with 12 bases between them.

This clonotype was detected many times. The chain uses TRBV11-2 and TRBJ1-1, with 8 bases that match TRBD1. In germline, CDR1 is SGHAT, CDR2 FQNNGV. The J segment lost 4 bases and the V segment lost 0 bases, leaving 1 base of the junction unmatched. The CDR3 extends over 14 amino acids. CDR3 amino acids: CASSLEGQATEAFF. The DNA of the CDR3 is TGTGCCAGCAGCTTAGAGGGACAGGCCACTGAAGCTTTCTTT.

There are many counts of this clonotype. The chain links TRBV7-2 to TRBJ1-6; D is unclear. The ends were cut back, 4 bases at V and 5 bases at J, with 6 bases in the middle. CDR3 length: 13 amino acids. Germline V gene data show CDR1 as SGHTA and CDR2 as FQGNSA. DNA for the CDR3: TGTGCCAGCAGCTCAGATGATAATTCACCCCTCCACTTT. Protein product: CASSSDDNSPLHF.

Ten or more counts support this clonotype. The chain joins TRBV5-1 to TRBJ1-4; D is perhaps TRBD1 (5 bases). The CDR3 has 14 residues. V lost 4 bases and J lost 7, with 14 bases in between. Per the germline V gene, CDR1 is SGHRS and CDR2 is YFSETQ. The CDR3 here is CASSPGPQGEKLFF. DNA for the CDR3: TGCGCCAGCAGCCCCGGCCCCCAGGGTGAAAAACTGTTTTTT.

The chain carries TRBV19 and TRBJ1-5; a possible D gene is TRBD1 (6 bases). The length of the CDR3 is 15 residues. The V and J ends lost 3 bases and 4 bases respectively, with 13 bases between them. Looked up from germline, CDR1 is LNHDA and CDR2 is SQIVND (reference sequence). DNA for the CDR3: TGTGCCAGTAGTATGATGGGGGGCCCAAATCAGCCCCAGCATTTT. Its translation: CASSMMGGPNQPQHF. Full variable domain (missing parts from reference TRBV19 and TRBJ1-5): DGGITQSPKYLFRKEGQNVTLSCEQNLNHDAMYWYRQDPGQGLRLIYYSQIVNDFQKGDIAEGYSVSREKKESFPLTVTSAQKNPTAFYLCASSMMGGPNQPQHFGDGTRLSIL.

The sample holds many counts of this clonotype. This chain links TRBV20-1 with TRBJ2-3, with 7 nucleotides matching TRBD1. Trimming cost V 3 bases and J 0 bases; bases outside gene matches: 6. Per germline, CDR1 DFQATT and CDR2 SNEGSKA (reference sequence). The CDR3 has 15 residues. The CDR3 is CSARGQPTSTDTQYF. The CDR3 DNA sequence: TGCAGTGCTAGGGGACAGCCTACTAGCACAGATACGCAGTATTTT.

Points on this clonotype: A much larger clone lies a single base off, so this may be a read error. This chain uses TRBV6-2 or TRBV6-3 with TRBJ2-6; D gene uncertain. Germline CDR1 reads MNHEY; CDR2 reads SVGEGT. The CDR3 covers 14 residues. The CDR3 DNA reads TGTGCCAGCAGTTACCGCTCTTGGGCCAACGTCCTGACTTTC. This encodes CASSYRSWANVLTF.

This clonotype showed up just a few times. V usage is TRBV28 and J usage is TRBJ1-1; D unclear. Trimming took off 6 bases at V and 6 bases at J, with 11 bases between the two ends. Germline V lookup: CDR1 MDHEN, CDR2 SYDVKM. The CDR3 has 12 amino acids. The CDR3 DNA follows: TGTGCCAGCAGGAAGGGAGTGGCTGAAGCTTTCTTT. Protein sequence: CASRKGVAEAFF.

This clonotype was detected only a few times. The chain has TRBV6-6 and TRBJ2-7, with 12 bases identical to TRBD2. This CDR3 spans 22 amino acids. The V gene's germline CDR1 is MNHNY and CDR2 SVGAGI (reference sequence). Trimming cost V 0 bases and J 7 bases; bases outside gene matches: 25. CDR3 protein: CASSYSKSGIGLAGGTPLEQYF. The CDR3 DNA reads TGTGCCAGCAGTTACTCGAAATCAGGAATAGGGCTAGCGGGAGGGACGCCGTTGGAGCAGTACTTC.

This clonotype was counted many times. The V and J genes are TRBV27 and TRBJ1-5; unclear D gene. Trimming removed 7 bases from V and 0 bases from J, with 22 bases in between. This CDR3 spans 18 amino acids. Germline CDR1 reads MNHEY; CDR2 reads SMNVEV (reference sequence). The CDR3 DNA reads as TGTGCCAGCATTCTGACTGGCTATAAACGTGGTAGCAATCAGCCCCAGCATTTT. This encodes CASILTGYKRGSNQPQHF.

In DNA, the CDR3 is TGTGCCAGCAGCTCCTCACCGGGACCTCTGGAGGGAGAGACCCAGTACTTC. This sequence encodes CASSSSPGPLEGETQYF. This sequence joins TRBV7-2 and TRBJ2-5, with D perhaps matching TRBD2 (6 bases). Between the trimmed V and J ends, which lost 4 bases and 4 bases, there was a span of 22 bases. Germline values: CDR1 SGHTA, CDR2 FQGNSA. The CDR3 is 17 amino acids.

The chain uses TRBV12-3 or TRBV12-4 and TRBJ2-4, with D maybe TRBD1 (5 bases). The V end lost 5 bases, the J end lost 8 bases, and 10 bases lay between the germline ends. This CDR3 comprises 12 residues. The CDR3 region is CASSGAEDIQYF. CDR3 nucleotide sequence: TGTGCCAGCAGTGGGGCCGAGGACATTCAGTACTTC.